The 11 T cell receptor beta chains below all came from one sample that was sequenced in a study of CD8 T cells in ankylosing spondylitis (dated by TCRdb to between 2016 and 2019). The paper as a whole reports these results and caveats: A TCR beta motif of about 8 highly homologous amino acid variants appeared characteristic of blood from ankylosing spondylitis patients.

These receptors have no known antigen. Libraries were made using 5' RACE. Instrument used: Illumina HiSeq 2500. In TCRdb, the public reads were trimmed at Q25 with fastp and aligned with MiXCR, with productive beta chains retained. Rows are unified per CDR3 protein, each entry keeping the most common DNA and genes. The sample data list more than 300,000 distinct CDR3 sequences, and roughly 8% of these were observed just once. The ten top clones hold just over 14% of the sample. The sample consisted of blood, either unsorted or a sorted T cell fraction (not recorded which). Receptor source: a male donor with ankylosing spondylitis.

This clonotype was seen a few times. The chain couples TRBV27 to TRBJ1-2; 10 bases are shared with TRBD1. This CDR3 spans 15 amino acids. Germline V gene data show CDR1 as MNHEY and CDR2 as SMNVEV (reference sequence). The V and J ends lost 6 bases and 2 bases, in that order; junction bases with no gene match: 6. The CDR3: CASRGPGQGNYGYTF. CDR3 nucleotides: TGTGCCAGCAGAGGCCCGGGACAGGGGAACTATGGCTACACCTTC.

In this sample, this clonotype turned up once. This chain's CDR3 is CSAGEALAGGEQYF. The CDR3 DNA follows: TGCAGTGCGGGGGAAGCGCTAGCGGGAGGCGAGCAGTACTTC. The J gene is TRBJ2-7, the V gene TRBV20-1, with 11 positions matching TRBD2. Germline V gives CDR1 DFQATT, CDR2 SNEGSKA (reference sequence). The V gene end was trimmed by 6 bases and the J gene end by 6 bases; junction bases not matched to a gene: 10. This CDR3 comprises 14 residues.

This chain connects TRBV7-3 to TRBJ2-3, with a weak D call TRBD2 (6 bases). V was pared by 1 base and J by 2 bases, with 16 bases between. The CDR3 is 17 residues long. Germline CDR1 and CDR2: SGHTA and FQGTGA. The CDR3 DNA follows: TGTGCCAGCAGCTTAAGGGGGGTTAGCGGAATCACAGATACGCAGTATTTT. Translated: CASSLRGVSGITDTQYF.

J is TRBJ2-6 and V is TRBV6-1; TRBD1 aligns across 10 bases. This CDR3 is built from 16 residues. The germline V gene has CDR1 MNHNS and CDR2 SASEGT. The V segment lost 4 bases and the J segment 0 bases; nucleotides outside the gene matches: 0. The CDR3 spells CASSGTGGSGANVLTF. In DNA form, the CDR3 reads TGTGCCAGCAGTGGGACAGGGGGCTCTGGGGCCAACGTCCTGACTTTC.

This chain connects TRBV6-4 to TRBJ2-7; D gene uncertain. This CDR3 contains 13 residues. Trimming left V 2 bases short and J 0 bases short, with 5 bases between. Per germline, CDR1 MRHNA and CDR2 SNTAGT. The CDR3 DNA reads TGTGCCAGCAGTGACCCCGACTCCTACGAGCAGTACTTC. Translated: CASSDPDSYEQYF.

This sequence joins TRBV12-3 or TRBV12-4 and TRBJ1-1; D remains unclear. With 6 bases removed from V and 2 bases from J, the gap between germline ends came to 10 bases. The CDR3 runs 13 residues. This chain's CDR3 is CASSPGVNTEAFF. CDR3 DNA sequence: TGTGCCAGCAGCCCCGGGGTTAACACTGAAGCTTTCTTT.

In its sample, this clonotype was seen a few times. The genes are TRBV18 and TRBJ2-7; 11 bases fit TRBD2. Germline CDR1 KGHSH, CDR2 LQKENI. V gave up 6 bases and J gave up 3 bases; unmatched junction bases: 16. The CDR3 spans 18 residues. This CDR3 is CASSVRMLAGGTDYEQYF. CDR3 bases: TGTGCCAGCTCCGTAAGAATGCTAGCGGGAGGTACCGACTACGAGCAGTACTTC.

Here the CDR3 reads CASSLAGFKTGELFF. In DNA form, the CDR3 reads TGTGCCAGCAGCTTGGCGGGGTTTAAGACCGGGGAGCTGTTTTTT. This rearrangement joins TRBV7-9 to TRBJ2-2; TRBD2 might be the D (6 bases). Trimming shortened V by 3 bases and J by 5 bases, and 13 bases separated the two germline ends. Germline loops: CDR1 SEHNR, CDR2 FQNEAQ (reference sequence). This CDR3 spans 15 amino acids.

The chain employs TRBV4-2 and TRBJ2-7; D unresolved. Trimming took 0 bases from V and 6 from J, leaving 9 bases between them. Germline V gene sequence: CDR1 LGHNA, CDR2 YNFKEQ. The CDR3 is made up of 13 amino acids. The CDR3 coding sequence is TGTGCCAGCAGCCAAGATACCGCGACCGAGCAGTACTTC. This sequence encodes CASSQDTATEQYF.

This clonotype was seen at least ten times. This chain joins TRBV29-1 and TRBJ2-5, with D possibly matching TRBD2 (5 bases). The germline V and J ends were trimmed by 6 bases and 5 bases, with 19 bases remaining between them. The CDR3 sequence is 14 residues long. Germline values: CDR1 SQVTM, CDR2 ANQGSEA. The chain's CDR3 is CSVDLDLAWETQYF. In DNA, the CDR3 is TGCAGCGTCGACCTTGACCTAGCCTGGGAGACCCAGTACTTC.

V and J are TRBV11-1 and TRBJ2-6, with D perhaps assigned TRBD1 or TRBD2 (6 bases each). In germline, CDR1 is SGHAT, CDR2 FQDESV (reference sequence). The V gene lost 5 bases and the J gene lost 0 bases, with 17 bases spanning the gap. This CDR3 region has 18 residues. CDR3 in amino acids: CASSLGGTTTSGANVLTF. CDR3 nucleotide sequence: TGTGCCAGCAGCCTAGGAGGGACAACAACCTCTGGGGCCAACGTCCTGACTTTC.